The 26 T cell receptor beta chains below all came from one sample that was sequenced in a study of blood T cell repertoires in COVID-19. Here immunoSEQ multiplex PCR was the method, and the copy in TCRdb shows in-frame clones only, minus some. The sample records 280,000 or so clones, roughly 90% being singletons. Material: peripheral blood. The receptors were sampled from a man between 18 and 35 years old with active or convalescent COVID-19.

A remark on this clone: Other DNA sequences in the sample encode the same CDR3. The V call is TRBV13, the J call TRBJ1-2; D is unclear. CDR3 length equals 13 residues. The V and J ends lost 0 bases and 4 bases respectively, with 6 bases between them. Germline CDR1 is PRHDT and CDR2 is FYEKMQ (reference sequence). The CDR3 spells CASSLGGSYGYTF. CDR3 bases: TGTGCCAGCAGCTTAGGGGGCTCCTATGGCTACACCTTC.

The chain recombines TRBV3-1 (or the pseudogene TRBV3-2) with TRBJ1-6; 10 bases agree with TRBD1. The CDR3 loop spans 15 amino acids. With 6 bases clipped from V and 7 bases from J, the junction kept 6 bases outside the gene matches. The germline V gene encodes CDR1 LGHDT and CDR2 YNNKEL (reference sequence). CDR3: CASRGTGELNSPLHF. CDR3 nucleotides: TGTGCCAGCAGAGGGACAGGGGAGTTGAATTCACCCCTCCACTTT.

The chain links TRBV18 to TRBJ1-6; TRBD1 matches at 10 bases. J was trimmed by 6 bases and V by 6 bases; bases with no gene match: 5. The germline gives CDR1 KGHSH, CDR2 LQKENI. This CDR3 spans 15 amino acids. The chain's CDR3 is CASSPRTGGNSPLHF. In DNA form, the CDR3 reads TGTGCCAGCTCTCCAAGGACAGGGGGTAATTCACCCCTCCACTTT.

This chain joins TRBV18 and TRBJ2-1, with 10 bases aligning to TRBD2. The CDR3 consists of 14 residues. Germline lookup yields CDR1 KGHSH and CDR2 LQKENI. The ends lost 4 bases at V and 7 bases at J; junction bases unmatched: 4. This CDR3 is CASSQAGGRNEQFF. Written as DNA, the CDR3 is TGTGCCAGCTCACAAGCGGGGGGGCGGAATGAGCAGTTCTTC. Together with reference TRBV18 and TRBJ2-1, the CDR3 gives the full variable domain: NAGVMQNPRHLVRRRGQEARLRCSPMKGHSHVYWYRQLPEEGLKFMVYLQKENIIDESGMPKERFSAEFPKEGPSILRIQQVVRGDSAAYFCASSQAGGRNEQFFGPGTRLTVL.

This rearrangement joins TRBV7-9 to TRBJ2-1, with 7 bases identical to TRBD2. Germline V gene lookup returns CDR1 SEHNR and CDR2 FQNEAQ (reference sequence). The V gene end was trimmed by 7 bases and the J gene end by 6 bases; junction bases not matched to a gene: 12. The CDR3 is 15 residues long. CDR3 residues: CASNPSGMGGNEQFF. The CDR3 DNA is TGTGCCAGCAACCCAAGCGGGATGGGGGGCAATGAGCAGTTCTTC.

The CDR3 loop reads CASSLARNTIYF. CDR3 coding DNA: TGTGCCAGCAGCTTAGCAAGAAACACCATATATTTT. This chain uses TRBV11-3 with TRBJ1-3; the D is unclear. CDR1 is SGHNT and CDR2 is YENEEA in the germline V gene. Between the trimmed V and J ends, which lost 1 base and 5 bases, there was a span of 3 bases. The CDR3 is 12 residues long. Full variable domain (rest looked up from reference TRBV11-3 and TRBJ1-3): EAGVVQSPRYKIIEKKQPVAFWCNPISGHNTLYWYLQNLGQGPELLIRYENEEAVDDSQLPKDRFSAERLKGVDSTLKIQPAELGDSAVYLCASSLARNTIYFGEGSWLTVV.

The V call is TRBV6-5, the J call TRBJ2-3, with a possible D match to TRBD2 (5 bases). The germline CDR1 and CDR2 sequences are MNHEY and SVGAGI. Between the trimmed V and J ends, which lost 5 bases and 1 base, there was a span of 7 bases. The CDR3 spans 13 residues. The CDR3 sequence: CASSPGGTDTQYF. CDR3 sequence (DNA): TGTGCCAGCAGTCCCGGGGGCACAGATACGCAGTATTTT.

V and J are TRBV11-1 and TRBJ2-7; the D gene is possibly TRBD2 (6 bases). V was clipped by 2 bases and J by 4 bases, with 15 bases between them. This CDR3 is 15 amino acids long. Per germline, CDR1 SGHAT and CDR2 FQDESV (reference sequence). In nucleotides, the CDR3 is TGTGCCAGCAGCTTATATCAGGGAGGAAGGTACGAGCAGTACTTC. Translated, it gives CASSLYQGGRYEQYF.

This rearrangement joins TRBV7-9 to TRBJ2-3; D perhaps matches TRBD2 (7 bases). Trimming pared 5 bases from V and 2 bases from J, leaving 17 bases between. The CDR3 covers 16 residues. From germline, CDR1 is SEHNR and CDR2 FQNEAQ (reference sequence). For the CDR3, the DNA is TGTGCCAGCAGCCCCTCGGGGGGCCAAATCACAGATACGCAGTATTTT. The encoded protein is CASSPSGGQITDTQYF.

The rearrangement joins TRBV2 to TRBJ1-1, with a possible D match to TRBD1 (5 bases). Germline V lookup: CDR1 SNHLY, CDR2 FYNNEI. The CDR3 runs to 14 residues. V lost 4 bases to trimming and J lost 1 base, with 10 bases between them. In nucleotides, the CDR3 is TGTGCCAGCAGTGCGGAGGGGTCGAACACTGAAGCTTTCTTT. Residues: CASSAEGSNTEAFF.

This clone appeared a single time. V and J are TRBV11-2 and TRBJ2-5, with D perhaps matching TRBD1 (6 bases). With 0 bases removed from V and 5 bases from J, the gap between germline ends came to 16 bases. The CDR3 sequence is 16 residues long. Germline V lookup: CDR1 SGHAT, CDR2 FQNNGV. The CDR3 DNA follows: TGTGCCAGCAGCTTAGATAGGACAGACTACCGGGAGACCCAGTACTTC. It encodes CASSLDRTDYRETQYF.

This chain connects TRBV11-1 to TRBJ1-1; D unclear. CDR1 is SGHAT, CDR2 FQDESV, per germline (reference sequence). Between the trimmed V and J ends, which lost 4 bases and 7 bases, there was a span of 13 bases. The CDR3 length is 13 residues. CDR3: CASSYSRRGEAFF. In DNA, the CDR3 is TGTGCCAGCAGCTATTCGCGGCGGGGTGAAGCTTTCTTT.

The V call is TRBV9, the J call TRBJ2-4; 7 bases line up with TRBD1. This CDR3 has 15 residues. Trimming at V came to 3 bases and at J to 2 bases, leaving 5 bases not matched to a gene. Germline CDR1 is SGDLS and CDR2 is YYNGEE. The CDR3 region is CASSAEGAPKNIQYF. CDR3 DNA sequence: TGTGCCAGCAGCGCCGAGGGGGCTCCCAAAAACATTCAGTACTTC.

V and J are TRBV5-5 and TRBJ1-4; no definite D call. Germline lookup yields CDR1 SGHKS and CDR2 YYEKEE (reference sequence). The CDR3 sequence is 14 residues long. The V and J ends lost 4 bases and 3 bases respectively, with 10 bases between them. The CDR3 loop is CASSRETANEKLFF. In nucleotides, the CDR3 is TGTGCCAGCAGCCGAGAAACGGCTAATGAAAAACTGTTTTTT.

This clone appeared a few times. The chain links TRBV6-4 to TRBJ1-1, with a weak D call TRBD1 (5 bases). The germline V gene has CDR1 MRHNA and CDR2 SNTAGT. Trimming took off 4 bases at V and 4 bases at J, with 13 bases between the two ends. There are 14 residues in the CDR3. Written as DNA, the CDR3 is TGTGCCAGCAGTGTGGAGGGGAGCGGCACTGAAGCTTTCTTT. Translating it yields CASSVEGSGTEAFF.

The genes are TRBV7-9 and TRBJ1-4; a possible D gene is TRBD1 (5 bases). V lost 5 bases to trimming and J lost 7 bases, with 17 bases between them. CDR3 size: 15 residues. Per germline, CDR1 SEHNR and CDR2 FQNEAQ (reference sequence). CDR3 coding DNA: TGTGCCAGCAGCCCGGGGGGAGGGGCAAGTGAAAAACTGTTTTTT. Its protein is CASSPGGGASEKLFF.

The chain is built from TRBV3-1 (or the pseudogene TRBV3-2) and TRBJ1-1, with a possible D match to TRBD1 (6 bases). The germline V gene encodes CDR1 LGHDT and CDR2 YNNKEL (reference sequence). The CDR3 sequence is 12 residues long. Trimming left V 5 bases short and J 6 bases short, with 10 bases between. In DNA form, the CDR3 reads TGTGCCAGCAGCTCCGGGACACCTGAAGCTTTCTTT. It specifies CASSSGTPEAFF.

This clone was found once. The chain recombines TRBV6-2 or TRBV6-3 with TRBJ2-7; TRBD1 matches at 8 bases. The V segment lost 2 bases and the J segment 9 bases; nucleotides outside the gene matches: 6. The CDR3 sequence is 13 residues long. Germline CDR1 is MNHEY and CDR2 is SVGEGT. This chain's CDR3 is CASSYADRAPQYF. Written as DNA, the CDR3 is TGTGCCAGCAGTTACGCGGACAGGGCGCCGCAGTACTTC.

The rearrangement joins TRBV7-3 to TRBJ2-7; TRBD1 matches at 7 bases. In germline, CDR1 is SGHTA, CDR2 FQGTGA. The trim removed 4 bases at V and 0 bases at J, leaving 3 bases unmatched. This CDR3 is 14 amino acids long. The CDR3 region has the DNA TGTGCCAGCAGCTCGGGACAGAGCTCCTACGAGCAGTACTTC. Its translation: CASSSGQSSYEQYF.

V is TRBV5-6 and J is TRBJ1-1; 9 nucleotides line up with TRBD1. The V segment lost 5 bases and the J segment 6 bases; nucleotides outside the gene matches: 11. The CDR3 has 15 amino acids. Germline assignment: CDR1 SGHDT and CDR2 YYEEEE. CDR3 nucleotides: TGTGCCAGCAGTATGGACAGGGGTCGTTTCGCTGAAGCTTTCTTT. Translation gives CASSMDRGRFAEAFF.

The chain uses TRBV6-5 and TRBJ1-2; 7 bases are a match to TRBD1. Looked up from germline, CDR1 is MNHEY and CDR2 is SVGAGI. The V and J ends lost 4 bases and 2 bases, in that order; junction bases with no gene match: 7. The CDR3 covers 15 residues. The CDR3 loop reads CASSLTGTANYGYTF. CDR3 nucleotide sequence: TGTGCCAGCAGTTTAACCGGGACAGCCAACTATGGCTACACCTTC.

The CDR3 region has the DNA TGTGCCAGCAGTACTAATCTGCACGAGCAGTACTTC. Its protein product is CASSTNLHEQYF. This chain links TRBV7-8 with TRBJ2-7; D gene unclear. The CDR3 loop spans 12 amino acids. From germline, CDR1 is SGHVS and CDR2 FQNEAQ. Trimming left V 6 bases short and J 5 bases short, with 11 bases between.

The chain couples TRBV10-3 to TRBJ2-7; possibly TRBD1 for D (6 bases). The CDR3 extends over 15 amino acids. Germline V CDR1 and CDR2: ENHRY, SYGVKD. V shed 2 bases and J shed 3 bases, with 14 bases lying between them. The CDR3 region is CAISEGRTVRYEQYF. The CDR3 coding sequence is TGTGCCATCAGTGAGGGAAGGACAGTGCGCTACGAGCAGTACTTC.

The rearrangement uses TRBV29-1 and TRBJ1-4, with 8 bases identical to TRBD1. The CDR3 has 14 amino acids. The junction had 5 bases not matched to a gene; V was cut back by 6 bases and J by 2 bases. Germline CDR1 SQVTM, CDR2 ANQGSEA. CDR3 region: CSVADRGTNEKLFF. CDR3 sequence (DNA): TGCAGCGTGGCCGACAGGGGTACTAATGAAAAACTGTTTTTT.

This clone was found once. The chain combines TRBV27 with TRBJ1-6; no reliable D call. From germline, CDR1 is MNHEY and CDR2 SMNVEV (reference sequence). V lost 5 bases and J lost 7, with 9 bases in between. CDR3 length: 13 residues. CDR3 DNA: TGTGCCAGCAGTGGACTGAAAAATTCACCCCTCCACTTT. As protein: CASSGLKNSPLHF.

This clone was observed a handful of times. CDR3 sequence reads: CASSSGDGQPQHF. The CDR3 region has the DNA TGCGCCAGCAGTTCCGGGGATGGTCAGCCCCAGCATTTT. The chain uses TRBV5-1 and TRBJ1-5, with D uncertain. Trimming stripped 5 bases from V and 6 bases from J, with 12 bases between. Germline loops: CDR1 SGHRS, CDR2 YFSETQ. The CDR3 has 13 residues.